The 11 T cell receptor beta chains in this list originate from one sample, sequenced in a study of shared clonotypes between healthy human individuals. Repertoires were generated with immunoSEQ multiplex PCR, while TCRdb's copy carries only in-frame clones and drops some. The sample yields 740,000 or so clones, roughly 72% seen once. Sequenced material: memory CD4+ T cells sorted from blood. The sample's subset: CD45RA-negative fraction. Source of these receptors: a woman aged 30 to 39 in good health.

This clone was recorded a few times. A much larger clonotype is one base distant, so this may be a read error. The chain couples TRBV28 to TRBJ1-2, with D unclear. V dropped 8 bases and J dropped 6 bases, with 4 bases sitting between them. CDR3 length equals 9 residues. The germline V gene has CDR1 MDHEN and CDR2 SYDVKM. Here the CDR3 DNA reads TGTGCCAGCGGGGATGGCTACACCTTC. Encoded protein: CASGDGYTF.

This clone was picked up a small number of times. This chain joins TRBV5-4 and TRBJ1-1; no clear D. V shed 5 bases and J shed 0 bases, with 11 bases lying between them. Germline CDR1 SGHNT, CDR2 YYREEE (reference sequence). This CDR3 has 14 amino acids. The CDR3 protein is CASSSSTVNTEAFF. The CDR3 region has the DNA TGTGCCAGCAGTTCCTCGACCGTGAACACTGAAGCTTTCTTT.

This clone was picked up many times. The chain carries TRBV5-1 and TRBJ2-3; D remains unclear. The germline V gene has CDR1 SGHRS and CDR2 YFSETQ. This CDR3 contains 12 residues. V lost 2 bases to trimming and J lost 11 bases, with 12 bases between them. CDR3 bases: TGCGCCAGCAGCTTATCGTTCGATGGGCAGTATTTT. Translated, it gives CASSLSFDGQYF.

The chain employs TRBV7-2 and TRBJ1-1; D unclear. Germline loops: CDR1 SGHTA, CDR2 FQGNSA. There are 13 residues in the CDR3. Trimming took off 1 base at V and 4 bases at J, with 7 bases between the two ends. The chain's CDR3 is CASSLVGSTEAFF. CDR3 DNA sequence: TGTGCCAGCAGCTTAGTGGGGTCCACTGAAGCTTTCTTT.

This CDR3 reads CASSSTGATEAFF. The CDR3 DNA reads as TGTGCCAGCAGTTCGACAGGGGCGACTGAAGCTTTCTTT. The chain is built from TRBV6-5 and TRBJ1-1; 8 bases agree with TRBD1. CDR3 length: 13 residues. J was trimmed by 5 bases and V by 4 bases; bases with no gene match: 3. The V gene's germline CDR1 is MNHEY and CDR2 SVGAGI.

This chain joins TRBV4-2 and TRBJ2-1; TRBD2 aligns across 7 bases. The CDR3 is made up of 16 amino acids. CDR1 and CDR2 (germline): LGHNA, YNFKEQ. J lost 1 base, V lost 0 bases, and 3 bases had no gene match. The CDR3 reads CASSQDLAGSYNEQFF. The CDR3 DNA reads TGTGCCAGCAGCCAAGATTTAGCGGGTTCCTACAATGAGCAGTTCTTC.

This clone turned up a few times. V is TRBV5-1 and J is TRBJ1-1, with D unclear. The CDR3 runs to 13 residues. Germline-derived CDR1 and CDR2 are SGHRS and YFSETQ. V was cut by 2 bases and J by 4 bases, with 9 bases left in between. Written as DNA, the CDR3 is TGCGCCAGCAGCTTCGAGGCACCCACTGAAGCTTTCTTT. It specifies CASSFEAPTEAFF. Variable domain in full (rest from reference TRBV5-1 and TRBJ1-1): KAGVTQTPRYLIKTRGQQVTLSCSPISGHRSVSWYQQTPGQGLQFLFEYFSETQRNKGNFPGRFSGRQFSNSRSEMNVSTLELGDSALYLCASSFEAPTEAFFGQGTRLTVV.

The rearrangement joins TRBV28 to TRBJ2-5; weak D call: TRBD2 (6 bases). The V end was cut by 4 bases, the J end by 5 bases, with 14 bases between. This CDR3 spans 14 amino acids. Germline V gene sequence: CDR1 MDHEN, CDR2 SYDVKM. In DNA, the CDR3 is TGTGCCAGCAGTTCGGGAGATCTTAGGGAGACCCAGTACTTC. It is translated as CASSSGDLRETQYF.

This clone has at least ten counts. The chain has TRBV13 and TRBJ2-1; TRBD2 aligns across 10 bases. The CDR3 runs to 16 residues. CDR1 is PRHDT, CDR2 FYEKMQ, per germline (reference sequence). V dropped 1 base and J dropped 5; count of bases not matched to a gene: 5. In DNA, the CDR3 is TGTGCCAGCAGCTTAGAAGTTCTAGCGGGAGACAATGAGCAGTTCTTC. This codes for CASSLEVLAGDNEQFF.

V and J are TRBV5-1 and TRBJ1-2; 8 positions match TRBD1. The CDR3 runs 16 residues. Trimming at V came to 4 bases and at J to 4 bases, leaving 12 bases not matched to a gene. Germline assignment: CDR1 SGHRS and CDR2 YFSETQ. DNA for the CDR3: TGCGCCAGCAGCCTCCGGACAGGGCAGGACGGCTATGGCTACACCTTC. This sequence encodes CASSLRTGQDGYGYTF. The full variable domain, in which reference TRBV5-1 and TRBJ1-2 provide the parts outside the CDR3, is KAGVTQTPRYLIKTRGQQVTLSCSPISGHRSVSWYQQTPGQGLQFLFEYFSETQRNKGNFPGRFSGRQFSNSRSEMNVSTLELGDSALYLCASSLRTGQDGYGYTFGSGTRLTVV.

Note on this clone: Other nucleotide sequences in the sample specify the same CDR3. This chain connects TRBV11-2 to TRBJ2-1; 12 nucleotides align to TRBD2. Germline lookup yields CDR1 SGHAT and CDR2 FQNNGV. This CDR3 is 16 amino acids long. J was trimmed by 4 bases and V by 5 bases; bases with no gene match: 6. Written as DNA, the CDR3 is TGTGCCAGCAGCCCCCGACTAGCGGGAGTGTACAATGAGCAGTTCTTC. It yields the protein CASSPRLAGVYNEQFF.